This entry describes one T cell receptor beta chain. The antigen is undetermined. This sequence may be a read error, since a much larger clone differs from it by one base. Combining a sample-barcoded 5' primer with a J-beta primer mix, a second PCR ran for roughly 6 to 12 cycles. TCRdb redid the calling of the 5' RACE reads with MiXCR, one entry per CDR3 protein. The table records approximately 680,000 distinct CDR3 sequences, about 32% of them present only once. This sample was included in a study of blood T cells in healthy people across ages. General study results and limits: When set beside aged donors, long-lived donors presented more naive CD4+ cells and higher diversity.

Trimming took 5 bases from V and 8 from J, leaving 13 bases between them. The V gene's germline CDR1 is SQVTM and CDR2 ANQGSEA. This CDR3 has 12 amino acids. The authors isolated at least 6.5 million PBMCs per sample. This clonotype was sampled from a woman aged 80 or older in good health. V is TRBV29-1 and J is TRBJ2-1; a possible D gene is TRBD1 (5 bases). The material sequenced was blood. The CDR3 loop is CSVTRQRDEQFF. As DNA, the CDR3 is TGCAGCGTTACCCGACAGCGCGATGAGCAGTTCTTC.